This record looks at one T cell receptor (beta chain) sequence and its context. This entry comes from a study of blood T cell repertoires in COVID-19. Study-wide background: Italy, Spain and the United States were the sources of the convalescent and acute COVID-19 samples. The analysed material was cDNA or gDNA that came from T cells, B-cell-depleted T cells, or PBMCs.

CDR3 length equals 14 residues. Germline V lookup: CDR1 SGHTA, CDR2 FQGNSA. Trimming took off 2 bases at V and 4 bases at J, with 11 bases between the two ends. The authors' processing: Cell counts per sample came from amplifying reference gene primers. Method: immunoSEQ multiplex PCR; TCRdb's copy keeps in-frame clones and lacks some. V and J calls and clone size are given by that table; D and trimming were obtained from the DNA. The sample contains under 150,000 clones, under 90% of which appear only once. The receptor's source is a woman aged 80 or older in a cohort sampled during active or convalescent COVID-19. The sample was peripheral blood. The V gene is TRBV7-2, the J gene TRBJ1-1; TRBD1 is a possible D gene (6 bases). CDR3 region: CASSLLGAVTEAFF. CDR3 nucleotide sequence: TGTGCCAGCAGCTTATTGGGGGCGGTCACTGAAGCTTTCTTT.